Below, one T cell receptor (beta chain) is given with its context. This record belongs to a study of T cell responses to AZD1222 COVID-19 vaccine. TCRdb keeps only in-frame clones here, not all; method: immunoSEQ multiplex PCR. The repertoire holds 100,000 or so clones, with 80% to 95% as singletons. Trimming took off 1 base at V and 4 bases at J, with 8 bases between the two ends. Germline-derived CDR1 and CDR2 are LNHNV and YYDKDF (reference sequence). The CDR3 runs to 13 residues. The sequencing used peripheral blood, collected 28 days after the second AZD1222 dose. The genes are TRBV15 and TRBJ2-7; D gene uncertain. The sequence came from an adult who received the AZD1222 COVID-19 vaccine. For the CDR3, the DNA is TGTGCCACCAGCAGAGGCTACGAGTACGAGCAGTACTTC. The encoded protein is CATSRGYEYEQYF.